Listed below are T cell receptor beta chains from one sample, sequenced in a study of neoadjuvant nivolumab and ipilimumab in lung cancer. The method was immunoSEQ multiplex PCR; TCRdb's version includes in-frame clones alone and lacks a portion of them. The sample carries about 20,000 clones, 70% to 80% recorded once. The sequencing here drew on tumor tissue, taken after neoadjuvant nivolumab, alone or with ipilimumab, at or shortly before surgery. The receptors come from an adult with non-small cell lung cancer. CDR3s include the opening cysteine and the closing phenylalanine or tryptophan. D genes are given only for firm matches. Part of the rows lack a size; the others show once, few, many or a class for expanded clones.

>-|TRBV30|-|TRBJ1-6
TGTGCCTGGGACCAGACTTACAATTCACCCCTCCACTTT
CAWDQTYNSPLHF
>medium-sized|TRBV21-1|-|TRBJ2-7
TGTGCCAGCAAGGAGTTCTACCACGAGCAGTACTTC
CASKEFYHEQYF
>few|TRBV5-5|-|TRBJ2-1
TGTGCCAGCAGCTTCGTGCGGGCGGGATACAATGAGCAGTTCTTC
CASSFVRAGYNEQFF
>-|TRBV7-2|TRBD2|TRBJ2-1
TGTGCCAGCACCCCGGTGGGTAGCGGGGGTTTAAATGAGCAGTTCTTC
CASTPVGSGGLNEQFF
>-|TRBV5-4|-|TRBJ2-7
TGTGCCAGCAGCCCGCAAGTCAAGGGCGAGCAGTACTTC
CASSPQVKGEQYF
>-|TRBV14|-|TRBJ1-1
TGTGCCAGCAGCCATTTAGGAGAAGGCACTGAAGCTTTCTTT
CASSHLGEGTEAFF
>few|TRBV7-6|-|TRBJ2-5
TGTGCCAGCAGCTTAAACCCCCGGGAGAGCCGGGAGACCCAGTACTTC
CASSLNPRESRETQYF
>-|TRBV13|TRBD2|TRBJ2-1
TGTGCCAGCAGCTTCCTTAGCGGGGTCAATGAGCAGTTCTTC
CASSFLSGVNEQFF
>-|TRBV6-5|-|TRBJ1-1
TGTGCCAGCACCGGACTGGGGGCAGGGGAAACTGAAGCTTTCTTT
CASTGLGAGETEAFF
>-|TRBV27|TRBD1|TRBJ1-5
TGTGCCAGCAGTTGGACAGGGGGCGGAAGCAATCAGCCCCAGCATTTT
CASSWTGGGSNQPQHF
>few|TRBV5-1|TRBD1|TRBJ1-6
TGCGCCAGCAGCGTCCGGGACAGAAATTCACCCCTCCACTTT
CASSVRDRNSPLHF
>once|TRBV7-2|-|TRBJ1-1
TGTGCCAGCAGCTTAGGGCCAGCTTATAGAAACACTGAAGCTTTCTTT
CASSLGPAYRNTEAFF
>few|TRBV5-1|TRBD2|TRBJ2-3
TGCGCCAGCAGCCCGAGACTAGCTCAACTCCCAAGCGCAGATACGCAGTATTTT
CASSPRLAQLPSADTQYF
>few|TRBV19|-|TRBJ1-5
TGTGCCAGTAGTGGGTATGGGCGACAGGCCAATCAGCCCCAGCATTTT
CASSGYGRQANQPQHF
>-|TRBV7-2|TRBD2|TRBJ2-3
TGTGCCAGCAGCTTAATGCGGGGGGCGGTAGATACGCAGTATTTT
CASSLMRGAVDTQYF
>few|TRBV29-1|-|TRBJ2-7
TGCAGCGTCGGGGACAACTCCTACGAGCAGTACTTC
CSVGDNSYEQYF
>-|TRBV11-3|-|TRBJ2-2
TGTGCCAGCAGCTTAGATCTGGCAATTGCCGGGGAGCTGTTTTTT
CASSLDLAIAGELFF
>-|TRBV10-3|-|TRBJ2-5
TGTGCCATCAGTGAGGGCCAGCCCGCCAAGACCCAGTACTTC
CAISEGQPAKTQYF
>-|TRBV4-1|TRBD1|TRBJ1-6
TGCGCCAGCAGCCAAGATATGGCAGGGGGCGTCTATTCACCCCTCCACTTT
CASSQDMAGGVYSPLHF
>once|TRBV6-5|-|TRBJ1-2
TGTGCCAGCAGTTACTCGACGGGTGGCTACACCTTC
CASSYSTGGYTF
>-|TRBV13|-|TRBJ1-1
TGTGCCAGCAGGTCAGGGGAGGGGACTGAAGCTTTCTTT
CASRSGEGTEAFF
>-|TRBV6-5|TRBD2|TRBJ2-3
TGTGCCAGCGGGGAGGGGTTGGCGCAGTATTTT
CASGEGLAQYF
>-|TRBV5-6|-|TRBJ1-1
TGTGCCAGCAGAAGGAACAAGAACACTGAAGCTTTCTTT
CASRRNKNTEAFF
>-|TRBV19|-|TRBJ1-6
TGTGCCAGTAGTCCGACAGGCCAAAATTCACCCCTCCACTTT
CASSPTGQNSPLHF
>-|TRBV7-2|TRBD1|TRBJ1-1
TGTGCCAGCAGCGGCGGACAGGCGAACACTGAAGCTTTCTTT
CASSGGQANTEAFF
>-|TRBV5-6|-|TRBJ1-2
TGTGCCAGCAGCTTGAGGCTCCTTTATGGCTACACCTTC
CASSLRLLYGYTF
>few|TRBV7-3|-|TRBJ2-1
TGTGCCAGCAGCTTAACGGGGGGGCCCCATGAGCAGTTCTTC
CASSLTGGPHEQFF
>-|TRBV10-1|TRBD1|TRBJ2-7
TGCGCCAGCAGTCAACCGGGACAGGGCGTCCACGAGCAGTACTTC
CASSQPGQGVHEQYF
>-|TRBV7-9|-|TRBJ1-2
TGTGCCAGCAGCCCCCCGCAGGGTGGCTACACCTTC
CASSPPQGGYTF
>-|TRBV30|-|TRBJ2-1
TGTGCCTGGAGTGTACCTCTCAGCTCCTACAATGAGCAGTTCTTC
CAWSVPLSSYNEQFF
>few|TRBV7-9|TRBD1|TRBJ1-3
TGTGCCAGCAGCTTAGTCCGACAGGGAGAATCTGGAAACACCATATATTTT
CASSLVRQGESGNTIYF
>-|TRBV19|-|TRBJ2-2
TGTGCCAGTAGTATAAAGGGGGGGAGTGAGCTGTTTTTT
CASSIKGGSELFF